This T cell receptor (beta chain) was captured in a study of siplizumab effects on memory and regulatory T cells. Findings of the study overall: Sequences below about 10^-5 frequency were poorly captured, and few alloreactive clones mapped to unstimulated subsets. Memory cells seemed less diverse than naive T cells, which seemed major alloresponse contributors.

With regard to this clone: Antigen: not known.

Libraries were prepared by immunoSEQ multiplex PCR; TCRdb keeps only in-frame clonotypes and omits some of them. The repertoire holds approximately 82,000 clones, with 80% to 90% as singletons. Germline lookup yields CDR1 LGHNA and CDR2 YNFKEQ. The J segment lost 0 bases and the V segment lost 1 base, leaving 2 bases of the junction unmatched. The CDR3 length is 15 residues. The chain is built from TRBV4-2 and TRBJ2-7; 8 positions match TRBD2. The sequence was collected from a human donor in good health. Sample: Tregs sorted from blood. The chain's CDR3 is CASSQAAGVSYEQYF. The CDR3 DNA reads TGTGCCAGCAGCCAAGCAGCGGGGGTCTCCTACGAGCAGTACTTC.